This T cell receptor beta chain was observed in a study of blood T cell repertoires in COVID-19. Authors' analysis steps: Amplification of reference gene primers provided the estimated nucleated cell counts. Clones were sequenced by immunoSEQ multiplex PCR, and TCRdb holds only the in-frame ones, with some missing. V, J and clone size derive from that table, while D and trimming were established from the DNA sequence. The profile covers 50,000 to 75,000 clones, with about 78% appearing a single time and less than 25% taken by the ten largest. The CDR3 covers 15 residues. Germline V CDR1 and CDR2: SGHVS, FQNEAQ. V trimming: 7 bases; J trimming: 4 bases; junction bases outside the gene matches: 11.

The clonotype originates from a man older than 75 with active or convalescent COVID-19. The chain couples TRBV7-8 to TRBJ2-3; the match to TRBD2 covers 7 bases. Material for sequencing was peripheral blood. The chain's CDR3 is CASIPAGGSPDTQYF. The CDR3 nucleotides are TGTGCCAGCATCCCCGCCGGGGGGAGCCCAGATACGCAGTATTTT.